The 28 T cell receptor beta chains below come from one sample, sequenced in a study of T cells in women clearing cervical HPV infection. Only in-frame clones appear in the TCRdb table, and some are missing; sequencing was by immunoSEQ multiplex PCR. Its clone listing holds about 30,000 clones. Specimen: blood buffy coat. The receptors originated from a woman aged 18-70 years with a cervical HPV16 infection that either progressed to CIN3+ or cleared (not recorded which).

Concerning this clone: Read sequence stops 3 residues before the CDR3 end, and the germline J gene provides the missing end. V and J are TRBV5-1 and TRBJ1-2; TRBD1 agrees at 7 bases. Germline-derived CDR1 and CDR2 are SGHRS and YFSETQ. V was pared by 4 bases and J by 7 bases, with 10 bases of the junction left unmatched. This CDR3 is 14 amino acids long. This CDR3 reads CASSHRQGGSGYTF. Incomplete CDR3 DNA: TGCGCCAGCAGCCACCGACAGGGCGGAAGTGGC.

Remarks on this clone: The read stops 3 residues short of the end of the CDR3; the missing end is completed from the germline J gene. The chain combines TRBV7-6 with TRBJ1-2; the match to TRBD1 covers 9 bases. The CDR3 loop spans 14 amino acids. Germline CDR1 reads SGHVS; CDR2 reads FNYEAQ. The CDR3 DNA, read in part, is TGTGCCAGCAGCTCGGGACAGGGAGCCTACGAC. Its protein product is CASSSGQGAYD. The whole CDR3 sequence reads CASSSGQGAYDYTF.

A remark on this clone: Read coverage stops 3 residues before the CDR3 terminus; the germline J gene supplies the remainder. The J gene is TRBJ2-2, the V gene TRBV6-4; 7 bases fit TRBD1. Germline trimming cut 6 bases from V and 3 bases from J; bases unmatched to any gene: 4. Per the germline V gene, CDR1 is MRHNA and CDR2 is SNTAGT. CDR3 length: 14 amino acids. Incomplete CDR3 DNA: TGTGCCAGCAGGACAGGGCGGGACACCGGGGAG. This sequence encodes CASRTGRDTGE. In full, the CDR3 reads CASRTGRDTGELFF.

As regards this clone: The CDR3 end lies 3 residues beyond the end of the read and is filled in from the germline J gene. The V and J genes are TRBV7-9 and TRBJ2-3; no definite D call. The germline V and J ends were trimmed by 2 bases and 4 bases, with 13 bases remaining between them. The CDR3 is 15 residues long. Looked up from germline, CDR1 is SEHNR and CDR2 is FQNEAQ (reference sequence). The CDR3: CASSLFAIASDTQYF. Partial CDR3 DNA: TGTGCCAGCAGCTTATTTGCGATTGCATCAGATACG.

About this clone: The read finishes 3 residues shy of the CDR3 end, and the germline J gene is used to complete it. The chain couples TRBV19 to TRBJ2-1, with 10 nucleotides matching TRBD2. From germline, CDR1 is LNHDA and CDR2 SQIVND (reference sequence). CDR3 size: 15 residues. V lost 8 bases and J lost 5; bases outside the gene matches: 9. CDR3: CASALRSGGDNEQFF. The CDR3 DNA, read in part, is TGTGCCAGTGCCTTGAGGAGCGGGGGGGACAATGAG.

Concerning this clone itself: The read ends 3 residues shy of where the CDR3 ends; the end is completed using the germline J gene. V gene TRBV20-1 combines with J gene TRBJ2-4, with D tentatively TRBD2 (6 bases). Germline V lookup: CDR1 DFQATT, CDR2 SNEGSKA (reference sequence). This CDR3 is 14 amino acids long. The covered CDR3 bases are TGCAGTGCTAGTCGTGCGGGAACATCGGAGACT. This codes for CSASRAGTSET. The CDR3 as a whole reads CSASRAGTSETQYF.

On this clone: Sequencing ends 3 residues short of the CDR3 end; the germline J gene provides the rest. V is TRBV19 and J is TRBJ1-2; possible D gene TRBD1, 6 bases. The germline V gene encodes CDR1 LNHDA and CDR2 SQIVND (reference sequence). This CDR3 contains 11 residues. The sequenced CDR3 bases are TGTGCCAGTAGTATCGGTGACAGG. Translation gives CASSIGDR. The whole CDR3 protein reads CASSIGDRYTF.

Concerning this clone itself: The read comes to an end 3 residues before the CDR3 does, leaving the germline J gene to fill in the end. V usage is TRBV2 and J usage is TRBJ1-1, with a possible D match to TRBD1 (5 bases). Trimming left V 11 bases short and J 5 bases short, with 18 bases between. CDR1 is SNHLY, CDR2 FYNNEI, per germline. The CDR3 is 13 amino acids. The CDR3 is CAGGAGERTEAFF. The DNA read from the CDR3 is TGTGCCGGAGGGGCGGGGGAGAGGACTGAA.

A word on this clone: The sequenced fragment ends 3 residues before the CDR3 boundary, so the rest is inferred from the germline J gene. The chain joins TRBV5-5 to TRBJ2-1, with D perhaps matching TRBD1 (5 bases). This CDR3 region has 13 residues. V was pared by 4 bases and J by 5 bases, with 10 bases between. CDR1 SGHKS and CDR2 YYEKEE come from the germline V gene (reference sequence). CDR3 residues: CASSMTEDNEQFF. Incomplete CDR3 DNA: TGTGCCAGCAGCATGACAGAAGACAATGAG. Full variable domain (outside the CDR3, taken from reference TRBV5-5 and TRBJ2-1): DAGVTQSPTHLIKTRGQQVTLRCSPISGHKSVSWYQQVLGQGPQFIFQYYEKEERGRGNFPDRFSARQFPNYSSELNVNALLLGDSALYLCASSMTEDNEQFFGPGTRLTVL.

Worth noting for this clone: From the germline J gene comes the end of the CDR3, since the read stops 3 residues before it. The chain recombines TRBV7-6 with TRBJ1-2; D is unclear. Per the germline V gene, CDR1 is SGHVS and CDR2 is FNYEAQ. The CDR3 consists of 15 residues. The sequenced part of the CDR3 DNA is TGTGCCAGCAGCCCCAGCGGGTCAGAGACCTACGAC. Translated, it gives CASSPSGSETYD. The whole CDR3 reads CASSPSGSETYDYTF.

The CDR3 protein is CASSLEGAYNEQFF. The part of the CDR3 DNA that was read is TGTGCCAGCAGCTTAGAGGGGGCATACAATGAG. J is TRBJ2-1 and V is TRBV7-7, with 7 bases aligning to TRBD1. The CDR3 is cut off 3 residues early in the read; its end comes from the germline J gene. Germline CDR1 and CDR2: SSHAT and FNYEAQ (reference sequence). Germline trimming cut 1 base from V and 4 bases from J; bases unmatched to any gene: 1. The CDR3 extends over 14 amino acids.

Concerning this clone itself: The sequenced fragment ends 3 residues before the CDR3 boundary, so the rest is inferred from the germline J gene. V and J are TRBV7-9 and TRBJ1-2; maybe TRBD1 (6 bases). This CDR3 contains 15 residues. Germline loops: CDR1 SEHNR, CDR2 FQNEAQ (reference sequence). This CDR3 reads CASSLGGPTQGDYTF. The covered CDR3 bases are TGTGCCAGCAGCTTAGGGGGGCCGACTCAGGGTGAC. Full variable domain (rest looked up from reference TRBV7-9 and TRBJ1-2): DTGVSQNPRHKITKRGQNVTFRCDPISEHNRLYWYRQTLGQGPEFLTYFQNEAQLEKSRLLSDRFSAERPKGSFSTLEIQRTEQGDSAMYLCASSLGGPTQGDYTFGSGTRLTVV.

Incomplete CDR3 DNA: TGTGCCAGCAGCTTAGGACGGGGGGGATTCACAGATACG. Protein: CASSLGRGGFTDT. The entire CDR3 reads CASSLGRGGFTDTQYF. V is TRBV13 and J is TRBJ2-3, with 8 bases aligning to TRBD2. The read finishes 3 residues shy of the CDR3 end, and the germline J gene is used to complete it. The CDR3 consists of 16 residues. CDR1 and CDR2 from the germline V gene are PRHDT and FYEKMQ (reference sequence). V gave up 0 bases and J gave up 2 bases; unmatched junction bases: 4. The full variable domain, with the rest looked up from reference TRBV13 and TRBJ2-3, is AAGVIQSPRHLIKEKRETATLKCYPIPRHDTVYWYQQGPGQDPQFLISFYEKMQSDKGSIPDRFSAQQFSDYHSELNMSSLELGDSALYFCASSLGRGGFTDTQYFGPGTRLTVL.

As to this clone: The sequenced fragment ends 3 residues before the CDR3 boundary, so the rest is inferred from the germline J gene. The chain joins TRBV19 to TRBJ2-7; D possibly corresponds to TRBD1 (6 bases). Germline V gene lookup returns CDR1 LNHDA and CDR2 SQIVND (reference sequence). V lost 6 bases, J lost 4 bases, and 7 bases lay in between. The CDR3 spans 11 residues. The CDR3: CASRRGYEQYF. The CDR3 DNA, read in part, is TGTGCCAGTAGGAGGGGGTACGAG.

Concerning this clone: The DNA ends 3 residues before the CDR3 does, and the rest of the CDR3 is filled in from the germline J gene. This chain links TRBV19 with TRBJ1-5; the match to TRBD1 covers 9 bases. V trimming: 8 bases; J trimming: 2 bases; junction bases outside the gene matches: 7. The CDR3 contains 15 residues. Germline CDR1 is LNHDA and CDR2 is SQIVND (reference sequence). The CDR3 bases that were read are TGTGCCAGTGGAGGGGGACAGGGTGGCAATCAGCCC. It specifies CASGGGQGGNQP. The full-length CDR3 reads as CASGGGQGGNQPQHF.

Concerning this clone: Read sequence stops 3 residues before the CDR3 end, and the germline J gene provides the missing end. V is TRBV11-1 and J is TRBJ2-3, with 7 bases lining up with TRBD1. Germline CDR1 reads SGHAT; CDR2 reads FQDESV (reference sequence). V lost 2 bases to trimming and J lost 4 bases; unmatched junction nucleotides: 6. The CDR3 runs to 15 residues. CDR3 DNA, as far as it was read: TGTGCCAGCAGCTTAACAGGGGAAGGAGCAGATACG. Its protein product is CASSLTGEGADT. The entire CDR3 is CASSLTGEGADTQYF.

With regard to this clone: Read data end 3 residues before the CDR3 end; the end is taken from the germline J gene. The gene calls are TRBV2 and TRBJ2-7; TRBD1 matches at 11 bases. The trim removed 8 bases at V and 5 bases at J, leaving 8 bases unmatched. Germline lookup yields CDR1 SNHLY and CDR2 FYNNEI. The CDR3 covers 14 residues. Here the CDR3 reads CASCQDRGRDEQYF. CDR3 DNA (partial): TGTGCCAGCTGTCAGGACAGGGGGCGAGACGAG. Combining the CDR3 with reference TRBV2 and TRBJ2-7 gives the whole variable domain EPEVTQTPSHQVTQMGQEVILRCVPISNHLYFYWYRQILGQKVEFLVSFYNNEISEKSEIFDDQFSVERPDGSNFTLKIRSTKLEDSAMYFCASCQDRGRDEQYFGPGTRLTVT.

CDR3 in amino acids: CASRGQGLSGANVLTF. The covered CDR3 bases are TGTGCCAGCAGGGGACAGGGCCTCTCTGGGGCCAACGTC. The chain links TRBV2 to TRBJ2-6, with 9 positions matching TRBD1. The read finishes 3 residues shy of the CDR3 end, and the germline J gene is used to complete it. Germline V gene data show CDR1 as SNHLY and CDR2 as FYNNEI. The junction had 3 bases not matched to a gene; V was cut back by 6 bases and J by 0 bases. The CDR3 totals 16 residues.

About this clone: The read halts 3 residues ahead of the CDR3 end, with the missing end drawn from the germline J gene. The gene calls are TRBV7-2 and TRBJ1-2, with D unclear. V lost 1 base and J 1 base, leaving 7 bases between the germline ends. Germline CDR1 and CDR2: SGHTA and FQGNSA. The CDR3 covers 14 residues. The CDR3 is CASSLGGDNYGYTF. The part of the CDR3 DNA that was read is TGTGCCAGCAGCTTAGGCGGTGATAACTATGGC.

A remark on this clone: The read stops 3 residues short of the end of the CDR3; the missing end is completed from the germline J gene. The V call is TRBV19, the J call TRBJ2-5, with 11 bases fitting TRBD1. This CDR3 is 15 amino acids long. The V segment lost 2 bases and the J segment 3 bases; nucleotides outside the gene matches: 2. CDR1 is LNHDA, CDR2 SQIVND, per germline (reference sequence). CDR3: CASSIPGQGEETQYF. The DNA read from the CDR3 is TGTGCCAGTAGTATACCGGGACAGGGGGAAGAGACC.

This clone is identified as medium-sized from frequency. The DNA read from the CDR3 is TGCGCCAGCAGCTCCGGGACTACTATCACAGATACG. Protein: CASSSGTTITDT. The CDR3 reads in full as CASSSGTTITDTQYF. The rearrangement joins TRBV5-1 to TRBJ2-3, with TRBD2 identical over 7 bases. The missing CDR3 end, 3 residues past where the read stops, is filled in from the germline J gene. Germline loops: CDR1 SGHRS, CDR2 YFSETQ. The CDR3 loop spans 15 amino acids. V lost 3 bases, J lost 2 bases, and 6 bases stayed unmatched.

Concerning this clone: The CDR3 extends 3 residues past the end of the read, so its final part is completed from the germline J gene. This chain links TRBV19 with TRBJ2-1; 11 bases align to TRBD2. The V gene end was trimmed by 4 bases and the J gene end by 4 bases; junction bases not matched to a gene: 15. This CDR3 comprises 19 residues. Per germline, CDR1 LNHDA and CDR2 SQIVND (reference sequence). CDR3 DNA (partial): TGTGCCAGTAGTAGACACACCTCACTAGCGGGAGAAACGTACAATGAG. This sequence encodes CASSRHTSLAGETYNE. The full CDR3 sequence reads CASSRHTSLAGETYNEQFF. The full variable domain, completed using reference TRBV19 and TRBJ2-1, is DGGITQSPKYLFRKEGQNVTLSCEQNLNHDAMYWYRQDPGQGLRLIYYSQIVNDFQKGDIAEGYSVSREKKESFPLTVTSAQKNPTAFYLCASSRHTSLAGETYNEQFFGPGTRLTVL.

Remarks on this clone: The missing CDR3 end, 3 residues past where the read stops, is filled in from the germline J gene. The chain combines TRBV4-1 with TRBJ2-3; no firm D call. This CDR3 is 14 amino acids long. Germline CDR1 reads MGHRA; CDR2 reads YSYEKL. V was cut by 1 base and J by 2 bases, with 7 bases left in between. The part of the CDR3 DNA that was read is TGCGCCAGCAGCCAAGCACTTACCACAGATACG. Residues: CASSQALTTDT. The entire CDR3 protein reads CASSQALTTDTQYF.

A remark on this clone: The CDR3 end is not reached by the read, which stops 3 residues before it; the germline J gene fills it in. The chain joins TRBV2 to TRBJ2-3; 10 nucleotides align to TRBD2. Germline values: CDR1 SNHLY, CDR2 FYNNEI. The CDR3 runs to 19 residues. Trimming removed 4 bases from V and 0 bases from J; junction bases left unmatched: 13. CDR3 DNA, as far as it was read: TGTGCCAGCAGTGGGGAACTAGCGGGAAGCCAACTTAGCACAGATACG. Protein product: CASSGELAGSQLSTDT. The full CDR3 reads CASSGELAGSQLSTDTQYF.

A remark on this clone: Sequencing ends 3 residues short of the CDR3 end; the germline J gene provides the rest. The chain uses TRBV19 and TRBJ1-1; 7 bases fit TRBD1. This CDR3 has 14 residues. Trimming took 3 bases from V and 2 from J; bases not matched to a gene: 3. CDR1 and CDR2 (germline): LNHDA, SQIVND (reference sequence). The CDR3 spells CASSMGQINTEAFF. CDR3 bases read: TGTGCCAGTAGTATGGGACAGATAAACACTGAA.

CDR3: CASSVASGGTDTQYF. The DNA read from the CDR3 is TGTGCCAGCAGCGTAGCTAGCGGGGGAACAGATACG. This sequence joins TRBV9 and TRBJ2-3, with 10 bases matching TRBD2. The read is 3 residues too short to cover the CDR3 end, so that end is filled in from the germline J gene. CDR3 length: 15 amino acids. CDR1 and CDR2 from the germline V gene are SGDLS and YYNGEE. Trimming removed 0 bases from V and 3 bases from J; junction bases left unmatched: 1.

A note on this clone: The DNA ends 3 residues before the CDR3 does, and the rest of the CDR3 is filled in from the germline J gene. V gene TRBV6-2 or TRBV6-3 combines with J gene TRBJ1-5; no clear D gene. Trimming stripped 2 bases from V and 6 bases from J, with 5 bases between. The CDR3 consists of 12 residues. The germline V gene encodes CDR1 MNHEY and CDR2 SVGEGT. CDR3 residues: CASSYLAQPQHF. Partial CDR3 DNA: TGTGCCAGCAGTTACCTGGCTCAGCCC.

Concerning this clone itself: The CDR3 end is not reached by the read, which stops 3 residues before it; the germline J gene fills it in. The chain uses TRBV10-3 and TRBJ2-3; tentatively, D is TRBD1 (5 bases). The germline CDR1 and CDR2 sequences are ENHRY and SYGVKD. Trimming shortened V by 0 bases and J by 8 bases, and 18 bases separated the two germline ends. The CDR3 is 16 residues long. CDR3 loop: CAISESQGDFTGTQYF. The part of the CDR3 DNA that was read is TGTGCCATCAGTGAGTCGCAAGGGGATTTCACTGGTACG.